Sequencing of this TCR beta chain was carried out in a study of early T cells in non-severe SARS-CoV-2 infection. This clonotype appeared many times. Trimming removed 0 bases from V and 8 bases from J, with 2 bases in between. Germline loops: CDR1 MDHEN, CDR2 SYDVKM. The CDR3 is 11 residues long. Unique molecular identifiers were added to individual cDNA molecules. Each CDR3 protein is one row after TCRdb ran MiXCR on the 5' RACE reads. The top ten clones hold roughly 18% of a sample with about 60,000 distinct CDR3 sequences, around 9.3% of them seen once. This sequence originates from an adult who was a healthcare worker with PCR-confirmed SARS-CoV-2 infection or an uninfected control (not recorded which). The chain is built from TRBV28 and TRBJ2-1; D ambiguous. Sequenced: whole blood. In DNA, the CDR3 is TGTGCCAGCAGTTTATGGGATGAGCAGTTCTTC. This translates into CASSLWDEQFF. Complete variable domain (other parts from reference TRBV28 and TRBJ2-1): DVKVTQSSRYLVKRTGEKVFLECVQDMDHENMFWYRQDPGLGLRLIYFSYDVKMKEKGDIPEGYSVSREKKERFSLILESASTNQTSMYLCASSLWDEQFFGPGTRLTVL.